Listed below are T cell receptor beta chains from one sample, sequenced in a study of cytomegalovirus exposure and HLA in healthy donors. Method: immunoSEQ multiplex PCR; TCRdb's copy keeps in-frame clones and lacks some. Found here are some 200,000 clones, approximately 12% of them singletons; the top ten hold under 10%. Sequencing was done on a sample of PBMCs. The receptors stem from a middle-aged man in good health and CMV-seropositive. Both conserved end residues are part of each CDR3. D genes are given only for firm matches. Size is omitted from some rows. Given values are once, few, many or a class for expanded clones.

v_call	d_call	j_call	clone_size	cdr3_nt	cdr3_aa
TRBV7-9	-	TRBJ1-5	-	TGTGCCAGCAGCTTCGGAGGTCAGCCCCAGCATTTT	CASSFGGQPQHF
TRBV14	-	TRBJ1-6	few	TGTGCCAGCAGCCAAGACGAGTTGGGCCACTATAATTCACCCCTCCACTTT	CASSQDELGHYNSPLHF
TRBV9	TRBD1	TRBJ1-1	few	TGTGCCAGCAGCACACAGGGGGAGTGGTCTGAAGCTTTCTTT	CASSTQGEWSEAFF
TRBV5-1	-	TRBJ2-3	-	TGCGCCAGCAGTCCTTTCCTCCGGGACACCAGCACAGATACGCAGTATTTT	CASSPFLRDTSTDTQYF
TRBV7-9	TRBD1	TRBJ1-6	-	TGTGCCAGCAGCTTTGGACAGGGAAATTCACCCCTCCACTTT	CASSFGQGNSPLHF
TRBV7-8	-	TRBJ1-3	-	TGTGCCAGCAGCTCAAAAATGGGAAACACCATATATTTT	CASSSKMGNTIYF
TRBV11-3	-	TRBJ2-1	-	TGTGCCAGCAGCTTAGGATACTCCTCGCAGTTCTTC	CASSLGYSSQFF
TRBV19	TRBD1	TRBJ2-1	-	TGTGCCAGTATAACCCCAGGGGGCCCAACCTACAATGAGCAGTTCTTC	CASITPGGPTYNEQFF
TRBV7-9	-	TRBJ2-5	few	TGTGCCAGCAGCTCCGCGGACAGCCGCTACGAAGAGCAGTACTTC	CASSSADSRYEEQYF
TRBV9	-	TRBJ1-3	-	TGTGCCAGCAGCGTAGCGGAGGGGAGAAACACCATATATTTT	CASSVAEGRNTIYF
TRBV5-4	TRBD2	TRBJ2-5	-	TGTGCCAGCAGCTTGGGCGGCGGGGGGGCGAATACGGAGACCCAGTACTTC	CASSLGGGGANTETQYF
TRBV5-1	-	TRBJ2-3	-	TGCGCCAGCAGCTCGGCACAGTCGACAGATACGCAGTATTTT	CASSSAQSTDTQYF
TRBV9	-	TRBJ1-5	-	TGTGCCAGCAGCGTAGGAGGGGGATACCAGCCCCAGCATTTT	CASSVGGGYQPQHF
TRBV7-2	-	TRBJ1-6	-	TGTGCCAGCAGCTTAGGCCAGGGGCAGGCACCCCTCCACTTT	CASSLGQGQAPLHF
TRBV5-4	TRBD2	TRBJ2-5	few	TGTGCCAGCAGCCCACCCGGACTAGCGGGGGAAGAGACCCAGTACTTC	CASSPPGLAGEETQYF
TRBV4-3	-	TRBJ1-1	few	TGCGCCAGCAGCCGCGGGAAGAACACTGAAGCTTTCTTT	CASSRGKNTEAFF
TRBV5-6	-	TRBJ2-6	few	TGTGCCAGCAGCTTGTTGTCCGGTTCTGGGGCCAACGTCCTGACTTTC	CASSLLSGSGANVLTF
TRBV9	-	TRBJ1-2	-	TGTGCCAGCAGGGACGGACTTTCTTATGGCTACACCTTC	CASRDGLSYGYTF
TRBV2	-	TRBJ2-7	-	TGTGCCAGCGAGACCCCGGGTGAGCAGTACTTC	CASETPGEQYF
TRBV19	-	TRBJ2-4	-	TGTGCCAGTAGTATTGGGAAGGGGTTTTTACGGATTCAGTACTTC	CASSIGKGFLRIQYF
TRBV19	TRBD1	TRBJ1-2	-	TGTGCCAGTAGGGACAGGGGGGCGTATGGCTACACCTTC	CASRDRGAYGYTF
TRBV7-2	TRBD1	TRBJ1-5	-	TGTGCCAGCAGCCCAGACAGGGGCGGTCAGCCCCAGCATTTT	CASSPDRGGQPQHF
TRBV5-6	-	TRBJ1-6	-	TGTGCCAGCAGCTTGGGGGGCCCGCTCCAATATAATTCACCCCTCCACTTT	CASSLGGPLQYNSPLHF
TRBV6-1	TRBD1	TRBJ2-2	-	TGTGCCAGCAGTGAAAGGGGGCCGGAGGCCGAGGAGCTGTTTTTT	CASSERGPEAEELFF
TRBV6-5	TRBD2	TRBJ2-7	-	TGTGCCAGCAGTATGACTAGCGGGGGGGCATACGAGCAGTACTTC	CASSMTSGGAYEQYF
TRBV29-1	-	TRBJ2-5	few	TGCAGCGTTGGACTGGAGGAGCAGTACTTC	CSVGLEEQYF
TRBV2	-	TRBJ2-1	-	TGTGCCAGCAACAACAGGGACTACAATGAGCAGTTCTTC	CASNNRDYNEQFF
TRBV2	TRBD1	TRBJ1-1	-	TGTGCCAGCATTCGGACAGGGGGCCCCACTTCAGCTTTCTTT	CASIRTGGPTSAFF
TRBV2	-	TRBJ1-6	few	TGTGCCAGCAGGGCCCCCTCGAGGTCCCTCTCCTATAATTCACCCCTCCACTTT	CASRAPSRSLSYNSPLHF
TRBV13	-	TRBJ2-5	few	TGTGCCAGCAGGTTACGGGGGGCCGGGGAGACCCAGTACTTC	CASRLRGAGETQYF
TRBV5-1	-	TRBJ1-2	few	TGCGCCAGCAGCGCCCGGGACACTTATGGCTACACCTTC	CASSARDTYGYTF
TRBV5-5	-	TRBJ1-5	few	TGTGCCAGCAGCTTTGGGACTCAAAATCAGCCCCAGCATTTT	CASSFGTQNQPQHF
TRBV10-3	-	TRBJ2-2	-	TGTGCCACCGGGGAAACCGGGGAGCTGTTTTTT	CATGETGELFF
TRBV28	TRBD2	TRBJ2-1	few	TGTGCCAGCAGTTTAACGGGGGGGTTCTCCAATGAGCAGTTCTTC	CASSLTGGFSNEQFF
TRBV5-6	-	TRBJ2-1	-	TGTGCCAGCAGCTTAGAGAGGGACTCGGGCTCCTACAATGAGCAGTTCTTC	CASSLERDSGSYNEQFF